This TCR beta chain was captured by sequencing in a study of identical twins. Study findings and constraints: There were fewer insertions in abundant cord blood beta clonotypes, but memory repertoires showed no such pattern. Invariant T cells like MAIT and iNKT could partly confound the zero-insertion analyses.

TCRdb used MiXCR to reprocess the 5' RACE reads, holding one entry per CDR3 protein. Here the sample spans some 460,000 distinct CDR3 sequences, 14% being singletons. V shed 5 bases and J shed 0 bases, with 10 bases lying between them. Looked up from germline, CDR1 is MNHEY and CDR2 is SVGEGT. The CDR3 has 15 residues. A note on this clonotype: Its antigen is currently unknown.

The sample was also reused in another study, on yellow fever vaccine responses in identical twins.

The TCR comes from a woman aged 18-29 years in good health. Sequencing input: CD4+ T cells sorted from blood. J is TRBJ2-2 and V is TRBV6-2 or TRBV6-3; D unclear. CDR3 DNA sequence: TGTGCCAGCAGTCGCAGTACGACGAACACCGGGGAGCTGTTTTTT. Translating gives CASSRSTTNTGELFF.